Listed here is a single TCR beta chain. The target antigen is unknown. This sample stems from a study of OX40 agonist ivuxolimab in advanced cancers. Study background: Ivuxolimab was delivered to patients intravenously every 2 weeks at doses spanning 0.01 to 10 mg/kg. Of the patients, three showed partial responses, one with hepatocellular carcinoma and two with cutaneous melanoma. Broader study findings: On average, CD8+ T cells had more expanded clones than CD4+.

No patient had autoimmune disease or received systemic immunosuppression. Using immunoSEQ multiplex PCR, the repertoire was profiled, and TCRdb retains in-frame clones only, with some absent. The table includes 40,000 to 55,000 clones, roughly 85% detected once. The CDR3 totals 15 residues. V was pared by 4 bases and J by 4 bases, with 10 bases of the junction left unmatched. Germline V gene data show CDR1 as SGHNT and CDR2 as YYREEE (reference sequence). The chain uses TRBV5-4 and TRBJ1-1; 7 bases map to TRBD1. Here the sequenced sample was CD4+ or CD8+ T cells sorted from blood, taken in a trial of the OX40 agonist ivuxolimab. This receptor was obtained from an adult with an advanced solid tumor such as melanoma, head and neck, liver or kidney cancer. CDR3 in amino acids: CASSPSTGSSTEAFF. The DNA for the CDR3 is TGTGCCAGCAGCCCCTCGACAGGGAGTTCCACTGAAGCTTTCTTT. Variable domain in full (rest from reference TRBV5-4 and TRBJ1-1): ETGVTQSPTHLIKTRGQQVTLRCSSQSGHNTVSWYQQALGQGPQFIFQYYREEENGRGNFPPRFSGLQFPNYSSELNVNALELDDSALYLCASSPSTGSSTEAFFGQGTRLTVV.